This entry is about one T cell receptor (beta chain). Germline-derived CDR1 and CDR2 are SGHRS and YFSETQ. Trimming took 5 bases from V and 2 from J; bases not matched to a gene: 8. This CDR3 has 15 residues. Clones were sequenced by immunoSEQ multiplex PCR, and TCRdb holds only the in-frame ones, with some missing. The sample lists 200,000 to 250,000 clones, about 87% occurring once. These data belong to a study of blood T cell repertoires in COVID-19. Participant age was about 18 to 89 years, and participants resided in roughly 25 US areas. Researchers sorted participants into cohorts using their self-reported clinical history. Within 2 weeks before study entry, exposed participants met a COVID-19 case.

The receptor was isolated from a woman younger than 45 who had been exposed to COVID-19. The sample taken for sequencing was PBMCs or T cells enriched from blood (not recorded which). The gene calls are TRBV5-1 and TRBJ2-3; 7 bases line up with TRBD2. CDR3 in amino acids: CASRSAGDPTDTQYF. The CDR3 DNA reads TGCGCCAGCAGGAGCGCGGGAGACCCCACAGATACGCAGTATTTT.